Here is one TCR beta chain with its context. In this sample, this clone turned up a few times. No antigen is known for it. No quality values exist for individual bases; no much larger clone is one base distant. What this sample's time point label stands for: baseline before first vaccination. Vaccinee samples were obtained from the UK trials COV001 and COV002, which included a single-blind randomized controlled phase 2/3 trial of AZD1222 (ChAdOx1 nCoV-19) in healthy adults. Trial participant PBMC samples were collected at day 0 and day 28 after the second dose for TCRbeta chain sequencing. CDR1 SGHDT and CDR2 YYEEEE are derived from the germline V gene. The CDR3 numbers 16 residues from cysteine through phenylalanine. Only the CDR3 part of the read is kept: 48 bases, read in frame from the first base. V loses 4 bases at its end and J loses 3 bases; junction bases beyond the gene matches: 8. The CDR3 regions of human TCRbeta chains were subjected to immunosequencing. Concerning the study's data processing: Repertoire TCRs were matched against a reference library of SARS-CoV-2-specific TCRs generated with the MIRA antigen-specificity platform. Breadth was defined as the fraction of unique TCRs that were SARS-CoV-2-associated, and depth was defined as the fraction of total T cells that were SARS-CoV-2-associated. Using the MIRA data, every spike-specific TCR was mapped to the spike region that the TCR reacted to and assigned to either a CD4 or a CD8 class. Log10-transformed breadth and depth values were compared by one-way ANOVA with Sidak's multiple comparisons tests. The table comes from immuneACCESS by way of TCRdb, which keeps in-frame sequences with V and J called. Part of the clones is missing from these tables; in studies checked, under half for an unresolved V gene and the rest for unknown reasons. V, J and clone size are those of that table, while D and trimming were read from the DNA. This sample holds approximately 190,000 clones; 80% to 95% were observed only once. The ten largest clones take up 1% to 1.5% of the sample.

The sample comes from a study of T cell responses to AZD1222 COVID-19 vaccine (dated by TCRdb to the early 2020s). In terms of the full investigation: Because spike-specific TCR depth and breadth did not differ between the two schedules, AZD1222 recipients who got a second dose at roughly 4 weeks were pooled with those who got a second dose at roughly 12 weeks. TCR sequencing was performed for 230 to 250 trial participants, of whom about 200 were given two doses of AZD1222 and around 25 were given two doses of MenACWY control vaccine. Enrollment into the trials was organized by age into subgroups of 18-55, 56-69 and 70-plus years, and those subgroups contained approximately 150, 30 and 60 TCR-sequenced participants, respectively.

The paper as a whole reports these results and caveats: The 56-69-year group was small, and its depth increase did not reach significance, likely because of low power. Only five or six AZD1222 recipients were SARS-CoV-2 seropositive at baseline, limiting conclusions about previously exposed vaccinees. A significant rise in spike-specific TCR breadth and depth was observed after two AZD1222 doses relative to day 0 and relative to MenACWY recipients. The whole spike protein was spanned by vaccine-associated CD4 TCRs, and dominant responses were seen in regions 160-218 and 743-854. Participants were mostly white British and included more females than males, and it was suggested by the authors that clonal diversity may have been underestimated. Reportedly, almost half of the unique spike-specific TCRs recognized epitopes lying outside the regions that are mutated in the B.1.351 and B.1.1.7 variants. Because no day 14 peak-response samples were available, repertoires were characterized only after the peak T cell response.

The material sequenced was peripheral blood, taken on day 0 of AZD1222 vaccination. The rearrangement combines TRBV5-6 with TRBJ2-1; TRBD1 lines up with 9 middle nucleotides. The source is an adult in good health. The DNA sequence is TGTGCCAGCAGCGTGGACAGGGGAGCATACTACAATGAGCAGTTCTTC. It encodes CASSVDRGAYYNEQFF.